Here is one T cell receptor beta chain with its context. These data belong to a study of control samples from healthy donors and cancer patients. The germline V and J ends were trimmed by 3 bases and 3 bases, with 12 bases remaining between them. The CDR3 has 14 amino acids. CDR1 is SGHDT, CDR2 YYEEEE, per germline. Repertoires were generated with immunoSEQ multiplex PCR, while TCRdb's copy carries only in-frame clones and drops some. The data contain 200,000 to 250,000 clones, about 93% of them singletons. The chain uses TRBV5-6 and TRBJ1-2; D is perhaps TRBD1 (6 bases). The sample was blood. This sequence was found in a man aged 45 to 65 in good health. CDR3 in amino acids: CASSWRGADYGYTF. CDR3 bases: TGTGCCAGCAGCTGGCGGGGGGCAGACTATGGCTACACCTTC. The full variable domain, its missing parts supplied by reference TRBV5-6 and TRBJ1-2, is DAGVTQSPTHLIKTRGQQVTLRCSPKSGHDTVSWYQQALGQGPQFIFQYYEEEERQRGNFPDRFSGHQFPNYSSELNVNALLLGDSALYLCASSWRGADYGYTFGSGTRLTVV.